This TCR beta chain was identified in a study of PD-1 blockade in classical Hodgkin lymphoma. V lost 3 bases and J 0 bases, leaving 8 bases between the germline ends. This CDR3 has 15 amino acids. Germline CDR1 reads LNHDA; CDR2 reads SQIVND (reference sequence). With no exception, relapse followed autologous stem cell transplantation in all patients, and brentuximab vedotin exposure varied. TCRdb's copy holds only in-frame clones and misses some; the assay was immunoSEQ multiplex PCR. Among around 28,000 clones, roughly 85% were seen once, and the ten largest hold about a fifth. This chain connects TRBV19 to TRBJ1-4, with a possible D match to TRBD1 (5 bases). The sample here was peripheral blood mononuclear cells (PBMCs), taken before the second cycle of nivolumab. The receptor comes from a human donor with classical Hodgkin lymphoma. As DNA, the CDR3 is TGTGCCAGTAGTATGTCGGGGGCAACTAATGAAAAACTGTTTTTT. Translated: CASSMSGATNEKLFF.